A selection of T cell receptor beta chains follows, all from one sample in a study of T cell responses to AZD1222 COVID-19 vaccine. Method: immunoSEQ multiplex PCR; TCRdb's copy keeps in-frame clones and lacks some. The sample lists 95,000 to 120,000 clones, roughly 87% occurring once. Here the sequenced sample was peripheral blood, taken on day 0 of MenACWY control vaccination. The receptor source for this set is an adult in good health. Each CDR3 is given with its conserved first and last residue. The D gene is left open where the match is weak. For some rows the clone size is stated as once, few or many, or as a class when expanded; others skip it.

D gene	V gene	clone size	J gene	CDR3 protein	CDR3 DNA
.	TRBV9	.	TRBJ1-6	CASGPQTSSYNSPLHF	TGTGCCAGCGGGCCCCAAACGAGCTCCTATAATTCACCCCTCCACTTT
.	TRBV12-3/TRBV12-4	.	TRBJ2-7	CASSSNVYEQYF	TGTGCCAGCAGTTCCAACGTATACGAGCAGTACTTC
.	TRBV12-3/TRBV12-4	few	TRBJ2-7	CASSLAGGPEQYF	TGTGCCAGCAGTTTAGCGGGGGGGCCTGAGCAGTACTTC
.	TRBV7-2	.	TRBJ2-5	CASSPGQGLSETQYF	TGTGCCAGCAGCCCGGGGCAGGGGTTGTCGGAGACCCAGTACTTC
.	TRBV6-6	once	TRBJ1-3	CASSSGDSGNTIYF	TGTGCCAGCAGTTCTGGGGACTCTGGAAACACCATATATTTT
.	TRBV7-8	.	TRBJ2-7	CASSLLGPYEQYF	TGTGCCAGCAGCTTATTGGGCCCCTACGAGCAGTACTTC
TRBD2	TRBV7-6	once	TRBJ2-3	CASSLGGDSDTQYF	TGTGCCAGCAGCTTGGGGGGGGATTCAGATACGCAGTATTTT
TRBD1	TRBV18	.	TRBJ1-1	CASSPPATGGRVDTEAFF	TGTGCCAGCTCACCACCGGCGACAGGGGGCAGGGTTGACACTGAAGCTTTCTTT
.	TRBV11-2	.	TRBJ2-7	CASSLQVSTYEQYF	TGTGCCAGCAGCCTACAGGTTTCCACCTACGAGCAGTACTTC
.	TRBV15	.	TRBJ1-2	CATSMDGPGYTF	TGTGCCACCAGCATGGACGGGCCTGGCTACACCTTC
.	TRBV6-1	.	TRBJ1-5	CASSEVGEQPQHF	TGTGCCAGCAGTGAAGTGGGGGAACAGCCCCAGCATTTT
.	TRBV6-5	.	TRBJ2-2	CASSDRRRGTGELFF	TGTGCCAGCAGCGACAGGAGACGTGGCACCGGGGAGCTGTTTTTT
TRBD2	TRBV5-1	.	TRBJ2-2	CASSFLGRGSTGELFF	TGCGCCAGCAGCTTCTTGGGGCGGGGGTCCACCGGGGAGCTGTTTTTT
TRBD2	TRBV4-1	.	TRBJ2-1	CASSRVLPTGTSLYNEQFF	TGCGCCAGCAGCCGAGTCCTCCCGACCGGGACTAGCCTATACAATGAGCAGTTCTTC
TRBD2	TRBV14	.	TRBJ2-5	CASSTGGGSETQYF	TGTGCCAGCAGCACCGGCGGGGGTTCAGAGACCCAGTACTTC
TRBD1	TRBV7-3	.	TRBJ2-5	CASSPQGLGETQYF	TGTGCCAGCAGCCCACAGGGGTTGGGCGAGACCCAGTACTTC